The 8 T cell receptor beta chains given below trace back to one sample, sequenced in a study of graft-versus-host responses after intestinal transplantation. Produced via immunoSEQ multiplex PCR; TCRdb's table is partial and in-frame only. This table has 50,000 to 75,000 clones, 94% appearing once. Antigens for these TCRs are unknown. The input for sequencing was unstimulated CD4+ T cells sorted from spleen or lymph node cells, taken before transplant. The receptors here all came from a human donor who was the organ donor for an intestinal transplant.

The chain couples TRBV6-5 to TRBJ1-2, with 7 positions matching TRBD1. The V gene's germline CDR1 is MNHEY and CDR2 SVGAGI. V trimming: 5 bases; J trimming: 5 bases; junction bases outside the gene matches: 5. CDR3 length: 13 residues. CDR3 nucleotides: TGTGCCAGCAGTCCCCGGGACAGTTATGGCTACACCTTC. Protein sequence: CASSPRDSYGYTF.

The chain uses TRBV2 and TRBJ1-5; tentative D call: TRBD1 (6 bases). The ends were cut back, 5 bases at V and 1 base at J, with 12 bases in the middle. This CDR3 has 15 residues. Germline values: CDR1 SNHLY, CDR2 FYNNEI. The CDR3 sequence is CASSLLDRSNQPQHF. CDR3 DNA sequence: TGTGCCAGCAGTCTATTGGACAGAAGCAATCAGCCCCAGCATTTT.

This rearrangement joins TRBV4-2 to TRBJ2-3; D ambiguous. CDR3 length equals 15 residues. Trimming took 0 bases from V and 0 from J, leaving 7 bases between them. Germline V lookup: CDR1 LGHNA, CDR2 YNFKEQ. The CDR3 sequence: CASSQDLASTDTQYF. The DNA for the CDR3 is TGTGCCAGCAGCCAAGATCTGGCTAGCACAGATACGCAGTATTTT.

This chain links TRBV7-9 with TRBJ2-7, with a possible D match to TRBD1 (6 bases). This CDR3 contains 15 residues. Germline lookup yields CDR1 SEHNR and CDR2 FQNEAQ (reference sequence). The V gene lost 7 bases and the J gene lost 6 bases, with 22 bases spanning the gap. Here the CDR3 reads CASMLDGSRGSEQYF. The CDR3 DNA is TGTGCCAGCATGCTAGACGGGTCCAGGGGATCCGAGCAGTACTTC. Complete variable domain (other parts from reference TRBV7-9 and TRBJ2-7): DTGVSQNPRHKITKRGQNVTFRCDPISEHNRLYWYRQTLGQGPEFLTYFQNEAQLEKSRLLSDRFSAERPKGSFSTLEIQRTEQGDSAMYLCASMLDGSRGSEQYFGPGTRLTVT.

This rearrangement joins TRBV7-2 to TRBJ2-1; 9 bases agree with TRBD2. This CDR3 is 15 amino acids long. V was clipped by 1 base and J by 2 bases; unmatched bases: 0. From germline, CDR1 is SGHTA and CDR2 FQGNSA. The CDR3 DNA reads TGTGCCAGCAGCTTAGAGCGGGGGGCCTACAATGAGCAGTTCTTC. Protein: CASSLERGAYNEQFF.

This chain connects TRBV5-5 to TRBJ2-3, with a possible D match to TRBD1 (6 bases). This CDR3 spans 15 amino acids. Germline values: CDR1 SGHKS, CDR2 YYEKEE (reference sequence). The V end was cut by 2 bases, the J end by 3 bases, with 13 bases between. CDR3 coding DNA: TGTGCCAGCAGCTTATTGGGCAGGGGTACAGATACGCAGTATTTT. Translation gives CASSLLGRGTDTQYF.

The chain employs TRBV4-3 and TRBJ1-6; a possible D gene is TRBD1 (5 bases). The CDR3 is made up of 16 amino acids. From germline, CDR1 is LGHNA and CDR2 YSLEER. V gave up 0 bases and J gave up 12 bases, with 18 bases separating them. This chain's CDR3 is CASSQDLVQVARPLHF. The CDR3 DNA is TGCGCCAGCAGCCAAGATCTGGTACAGGTAGCCCGACCCCTCCACTTT.

V and J are TRBV5-4 and TRBJ2-3; D remains ambiguous. V lost 2 bases, J lost 1 base, and 11 bases lay in between. Germline V gene data show CDR1 as SGHNT and CDR2 as YYREEE (reference sequence). The CDR3 contains 15 residues. The CDR3 sequence is CASSFGPRGTDTQYF. Here the CDR3 DNA reads TGTGCCAGCAGCTTCGGACCTCGAGGCACAGATACGCAGTATTTT.